This T cell receptor (beta chain) was identified during a study of blood T cell repertoires in COVID-19. Study context: Samples taken during acute and convalescent COVID-19 were collected in the United States, Italy and Spain.

Per the authors' pipeline: Counts of nucleated cells, estimated from reference gene primer amplification, were obtained. Sequencing used immunoSEQ multiplex PCR; TCRdb keeps in-frame clones, though not all of them. The DNA was the basis for D and trimming; V, J and clone size are from that table. Of approximately 190,000 clones listed, about nine tenths are singletons. Per the germline V gene, CDR1 is KGHSH and CDR2 is LQKENI. CDR3 length equals 15 residues. V was cut by 3 bases and J by 6 bases, with 15 bases left in between. The chain is built from TRBV18 and TRBJ1-5; tentative D call: TRBD1 (5 bases). Source material: peripheral blood. This TCR was sampled from a man in his forties or fifties with acute or convalescent COVID-19. The CDR3 here is CASSPLTGVGQPQHF. The CDR3 DNA reads TGTGCCAGCTCACCTTTAACGGGGGTGGGTCAGCCCCAGCATTTT. The variable domain in full, completed from reference TRBV18 and TRBJ1-5, reads NAGVMQNPRHLVRRRGQEARLRCSPMKGHSHVYWYRQLPEEGLKFMVYLQKENIIDESGMPKERFSAEFPKEGPSILRIQQVVRGDSAAYFCASSPLTGVGQPQHFGDGTRLSIL.